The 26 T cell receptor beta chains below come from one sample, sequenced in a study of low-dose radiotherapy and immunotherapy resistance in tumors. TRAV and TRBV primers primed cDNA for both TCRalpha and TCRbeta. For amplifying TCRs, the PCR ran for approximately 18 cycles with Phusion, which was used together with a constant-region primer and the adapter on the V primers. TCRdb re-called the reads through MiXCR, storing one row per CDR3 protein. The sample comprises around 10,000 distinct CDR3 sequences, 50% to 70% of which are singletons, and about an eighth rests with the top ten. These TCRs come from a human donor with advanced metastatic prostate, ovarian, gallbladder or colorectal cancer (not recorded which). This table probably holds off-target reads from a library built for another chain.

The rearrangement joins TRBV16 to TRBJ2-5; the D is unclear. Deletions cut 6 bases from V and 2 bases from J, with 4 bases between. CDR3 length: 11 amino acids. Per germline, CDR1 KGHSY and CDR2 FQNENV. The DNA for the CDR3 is TGTGCCAGCAGTCCGCAAGAGACCCAGTACTTC. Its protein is CASSPQETQYF.

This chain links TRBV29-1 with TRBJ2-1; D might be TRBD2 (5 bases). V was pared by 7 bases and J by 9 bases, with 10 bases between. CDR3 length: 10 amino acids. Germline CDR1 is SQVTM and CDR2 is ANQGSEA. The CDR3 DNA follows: TGCAGCGCTAGCCCCACTGAGCAGTTCTTC. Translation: CSASPTEQFF.

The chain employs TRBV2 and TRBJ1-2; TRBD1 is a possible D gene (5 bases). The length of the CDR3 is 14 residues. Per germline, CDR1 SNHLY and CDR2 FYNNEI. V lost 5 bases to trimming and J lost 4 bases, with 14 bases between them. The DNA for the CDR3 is TGTGCCAGCAGTCTCCTCGGGGCTGCCTATGGCTACACCTTC. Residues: CASSLLGAAYGYTF.

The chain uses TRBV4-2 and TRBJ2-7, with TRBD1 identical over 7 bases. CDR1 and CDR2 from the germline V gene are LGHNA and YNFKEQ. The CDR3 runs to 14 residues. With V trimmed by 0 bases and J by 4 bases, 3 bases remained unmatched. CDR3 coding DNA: TGTGCCAGCAGCCAAGAGGTACAGGGGTACGAGCAGTACTTC. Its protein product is CASSQEVQGYEQYF.

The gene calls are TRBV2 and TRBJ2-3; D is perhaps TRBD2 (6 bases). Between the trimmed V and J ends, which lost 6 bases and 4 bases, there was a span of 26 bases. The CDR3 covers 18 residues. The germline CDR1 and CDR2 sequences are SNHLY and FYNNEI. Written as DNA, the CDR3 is TGTGCCAGCAGCGACTCGGGGGAGAGCTTAAGAGACGCAGATACGCAGTATTTT. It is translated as CASSDSGESLRDADTQYF.

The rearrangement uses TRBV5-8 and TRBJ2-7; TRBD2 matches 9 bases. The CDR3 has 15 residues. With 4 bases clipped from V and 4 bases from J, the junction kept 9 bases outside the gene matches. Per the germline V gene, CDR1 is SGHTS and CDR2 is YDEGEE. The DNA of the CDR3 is TGTGCCAGCAGCCCAAACGGGCGGGAGGGTTACGAGCAGTACTTC. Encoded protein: CASSPNGREGYEQYF.

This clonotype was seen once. Here the CDR3 reads CASSYSMVGGIGSYNEQFF. The CDR3 DNA follows: TGTGCCAGCAGTTACTCGATGGTGGGCGGGATTGGCTCCTACAATGAGCAGTTCTTC. The rearrangement joins TRBV6-8 to TRBJ2-1; weak D call: TRBD2 (6 bases). CDR1 MNHGY and CDR2 SAAAGT come from the germline V gene. Deletions cut 0 bases from V and 0 bases from J, with 18 bases between. The CDR3 is made up of 19 amino acids.

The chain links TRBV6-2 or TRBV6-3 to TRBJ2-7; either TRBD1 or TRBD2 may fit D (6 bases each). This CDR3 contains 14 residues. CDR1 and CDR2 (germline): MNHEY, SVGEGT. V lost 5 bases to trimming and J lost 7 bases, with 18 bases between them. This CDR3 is CASSPWGALGEQYF. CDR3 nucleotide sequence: TGTGCCAGCAGTCCCTGGGGGGCCTTGGGGGAGCAGTACTTC.

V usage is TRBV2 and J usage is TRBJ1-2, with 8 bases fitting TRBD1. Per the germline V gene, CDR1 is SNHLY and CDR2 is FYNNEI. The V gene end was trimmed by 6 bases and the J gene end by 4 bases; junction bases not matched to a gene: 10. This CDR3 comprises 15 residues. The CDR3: CASRTGQARTYGYTF. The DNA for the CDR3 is TGTGCCAGCAGGACGGGACAGGCCCGGACCTATGGCTACACCTTC.

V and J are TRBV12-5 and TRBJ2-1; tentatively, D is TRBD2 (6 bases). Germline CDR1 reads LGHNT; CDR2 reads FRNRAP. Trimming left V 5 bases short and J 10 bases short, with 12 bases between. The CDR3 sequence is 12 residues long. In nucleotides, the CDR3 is TGTGCTAGTGGTCCCCTTGCGGGGGAGCAGTTCTTC. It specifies CASGPLAGEQFF.

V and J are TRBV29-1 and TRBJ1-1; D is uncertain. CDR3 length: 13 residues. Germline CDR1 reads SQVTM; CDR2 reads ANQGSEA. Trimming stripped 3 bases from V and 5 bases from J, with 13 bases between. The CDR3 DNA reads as TGCAGCGTTGACGAACCTTATAGGACTGAAGCTTTCTTT. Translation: CSVDEPYRTEAFF. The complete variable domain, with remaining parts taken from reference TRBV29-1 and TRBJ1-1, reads SAVISQKPSRDICQRGTSLTIQCQVDSQVTMMFWYRQQPGQSLTLIATANQGSEATYESGFVIDKFPISRPNLTFSTLTVSNMSPEDSSIYLCSVDEPYRTEAFFGQGTRLTVV.

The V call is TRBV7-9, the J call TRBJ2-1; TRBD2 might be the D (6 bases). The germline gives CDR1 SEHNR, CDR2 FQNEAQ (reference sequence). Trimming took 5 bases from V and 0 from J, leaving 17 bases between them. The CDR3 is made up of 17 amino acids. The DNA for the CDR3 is TGTGCCAGCAGCACGACTAGACAGCTTCACTCCTACAATGAGCAGTTCTTC. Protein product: CASSTTRQLHSYNEQFF.

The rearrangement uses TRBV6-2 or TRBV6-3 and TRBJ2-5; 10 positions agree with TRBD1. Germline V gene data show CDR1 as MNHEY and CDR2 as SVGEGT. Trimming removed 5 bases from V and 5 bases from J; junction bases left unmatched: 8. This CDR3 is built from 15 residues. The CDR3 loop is CASSGKTGGLETQYF. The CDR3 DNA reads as TGTGCCAGCAGTGGCAAGACAGGGGGCCTGGAGACCCAGTACTTC.

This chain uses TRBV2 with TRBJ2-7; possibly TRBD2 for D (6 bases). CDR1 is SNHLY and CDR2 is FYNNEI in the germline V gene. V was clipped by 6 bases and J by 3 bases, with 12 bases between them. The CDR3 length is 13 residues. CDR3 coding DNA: TGTGCCAGCAGCCGGGGGACTTTCTACGAGCAGTACTTC. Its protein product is CASSRGTFYEQYF.

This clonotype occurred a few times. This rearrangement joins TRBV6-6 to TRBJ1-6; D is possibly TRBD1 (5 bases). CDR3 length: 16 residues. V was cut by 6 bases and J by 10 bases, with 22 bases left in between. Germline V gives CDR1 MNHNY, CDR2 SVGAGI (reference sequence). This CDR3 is CASSPGFSGGSSPLHF. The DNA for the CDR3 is TGTGCCAGCAGCCCAGGGTTCAGTGGAGGAAGCTCACCCCTCCACTTT.

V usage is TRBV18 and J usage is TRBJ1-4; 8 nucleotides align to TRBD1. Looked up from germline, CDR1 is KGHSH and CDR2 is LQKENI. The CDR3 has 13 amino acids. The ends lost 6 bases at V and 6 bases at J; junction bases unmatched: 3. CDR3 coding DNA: TGTGCCAGCTCTTCGGACAGGGATGAAAAACTGTTTTTT. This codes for CASSSDRDEKLFF.

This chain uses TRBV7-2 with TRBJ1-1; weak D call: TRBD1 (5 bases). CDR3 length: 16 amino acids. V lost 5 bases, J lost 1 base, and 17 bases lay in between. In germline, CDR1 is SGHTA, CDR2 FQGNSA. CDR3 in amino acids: CASSIKGGAGNTEAFF. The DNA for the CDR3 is TGTGCCAGCAGCATTAAAGGCGGGGCAGGGAACACTGAAGCTTTCTTT.

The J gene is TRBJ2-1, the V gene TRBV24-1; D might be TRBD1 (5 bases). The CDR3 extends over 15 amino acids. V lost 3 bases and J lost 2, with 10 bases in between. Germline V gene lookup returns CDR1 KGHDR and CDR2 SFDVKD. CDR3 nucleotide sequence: TGTGCCACCAGTGATCCAGGGAAGCCCTACAATGAGCAGTTCTTC. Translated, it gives CATSDPGKPYNEQFF.

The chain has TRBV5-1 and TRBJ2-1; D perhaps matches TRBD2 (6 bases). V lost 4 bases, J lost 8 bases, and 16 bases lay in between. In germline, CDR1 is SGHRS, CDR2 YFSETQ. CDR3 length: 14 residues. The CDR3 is CASSPQAWGDEQFF. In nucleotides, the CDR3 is TGCGCCAGCAGCCCGCAAGCGTGGGGGGATGAGCAGTTCTTC. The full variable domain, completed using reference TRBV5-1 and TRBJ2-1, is KAGVTQTPRYLIKTRGQQVTLSCSPISGHRSVSWYQQTPGQGLQFLFEYFSETQRNKGNFPGRFSGRQFSNSRSEMNVSTLELGDSALYLCASSPQAWGDEQFFGPGTRLTVL.

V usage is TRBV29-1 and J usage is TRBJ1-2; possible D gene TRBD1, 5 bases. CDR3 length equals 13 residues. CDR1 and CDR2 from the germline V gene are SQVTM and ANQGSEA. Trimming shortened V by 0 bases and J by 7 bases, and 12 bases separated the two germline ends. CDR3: CSVEEVEGTGYTF. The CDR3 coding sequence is TGCAGCGTTGAAGAGGTTGAAGGGACTGGCTACACCTTC.

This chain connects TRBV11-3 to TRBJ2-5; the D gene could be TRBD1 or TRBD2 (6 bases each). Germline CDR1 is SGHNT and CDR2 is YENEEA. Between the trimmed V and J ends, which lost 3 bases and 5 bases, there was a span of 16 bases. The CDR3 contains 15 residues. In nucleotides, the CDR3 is TGTGCCAGCAGCTTGGGGGGCGAAGGCGGGGAGACCCAGTACTTC. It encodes CASSLGGEGGETQYF.

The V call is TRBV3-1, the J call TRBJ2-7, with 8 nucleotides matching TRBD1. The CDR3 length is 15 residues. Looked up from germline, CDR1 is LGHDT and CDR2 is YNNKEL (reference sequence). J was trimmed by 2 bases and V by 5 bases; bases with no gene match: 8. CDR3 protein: CASSEGGTGAYEQYF. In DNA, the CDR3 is TGTGCCAGCAGCGAAGGTGGGACAGGAGCCTACGAGCAGTACTTC.

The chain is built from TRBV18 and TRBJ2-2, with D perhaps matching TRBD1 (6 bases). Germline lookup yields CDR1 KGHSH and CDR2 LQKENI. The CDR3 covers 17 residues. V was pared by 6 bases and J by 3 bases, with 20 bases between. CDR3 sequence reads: CASSPAHHRVDTGELFF. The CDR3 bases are TGTGCCAGCTCGCCAGCTCACCACAGGGTCGACACCGGGGAGCTGTTTTTT.

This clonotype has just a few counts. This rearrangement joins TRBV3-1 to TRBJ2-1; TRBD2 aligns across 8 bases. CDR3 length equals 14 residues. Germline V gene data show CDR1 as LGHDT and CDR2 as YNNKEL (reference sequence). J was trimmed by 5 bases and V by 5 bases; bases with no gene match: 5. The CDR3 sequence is CASSYTSGDNEQFF. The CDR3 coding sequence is TGTGCCAGCAGCTATACTAGCGGTGACAATGAGCAGTTCTTC.

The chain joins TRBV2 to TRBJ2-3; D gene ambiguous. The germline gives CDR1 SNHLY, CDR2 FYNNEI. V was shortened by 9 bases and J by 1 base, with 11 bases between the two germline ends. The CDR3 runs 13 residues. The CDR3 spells CASTIVGTDTQYF. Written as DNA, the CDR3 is TGTGCCAGTACTATTGTGGGCACAGATACGCAGTATTTT.

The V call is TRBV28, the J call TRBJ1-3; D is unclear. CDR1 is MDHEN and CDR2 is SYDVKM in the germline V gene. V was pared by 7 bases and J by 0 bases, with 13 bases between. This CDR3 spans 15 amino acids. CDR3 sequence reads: CASNRIGLSGNTIYF. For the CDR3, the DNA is TGTGCCAGCAACCGGATAGGGCTCTCTGGAAACACCATATATTTT.